A selection of T cell receptor beta chains follows, all from one sample in a study of blood T cell repertoires in COVID-19. Sequencing used immunoSEQ multiplex PCR; TCRdb keeps in-frame clones, though not all of them. The table has tens of thousands of clones, about nine tenths seen once. Specimen: peripheral blood. These receptors all stem from a human donor in a cohort sampled during active COVID-19. The CDR3 runs from the conserved cysteine through the conserved F or W. The D gene is left open where the match is weak. Clone size appears in some rows only: once, few, many, or a class for an expanded clone.

D gene,J gene,V gene,clone size,CDR3 DNA,CDR3 protein
TRBD2,TRBJ2-1,TRBV28,-,TGTGCCAGCAGTTTAGCGGGAGGGCCTGGCGAGCAGTTCTTC,CASSLAGGPGEQFF
-,TRBJ1-5,TRBV27,-,TGTGCCAGCAGTTTATGGGGGGGTAACGGCAATCAGCCCCAGCATTTT,CASSLWGGNGNQPQHF
TRBD2,TRBJ2-7,TRBV4-1,few,TGCGCCAGCAGCCACCCGGGACTAGCATTATACGAGCAGTACTTC,CASSHPGLALYEQYF
-,TRBJ2-2,TRBV4-1,-,TGCGCCAGCAGCCCCGACTTATACACCGGGGAGCTGTTTTTT,CASSPDLYTGELFF
-,TRBJ2-5,TRBV5-1,-,TGCGCCAGTTCATACAGGGAGGGAGAGACCCAGTACTTC,CASSYREGETQYF
-,TRBJ2-1,TRBV5-1,-,TGCGCCAGCAGCTTGGAGAGCTCCTACAATGAGCAGTTCTTC,CASSLESSYNEQFF
-,TRBJ2-3,TRBV5-1,-,TGCGCCAGCAGGAGGGAATTCGGCACAGATACGCAGTATTTT,CASRREFGTDTQYF
-,TRBJ2-1,TRBV27,-,TGTGCCAGCAGTTTATGGGGAGGGACAGGAGACAATGAGCAGTTCTTC,CASSLWGGTGDNEQFF
-,TRBJ1-2,TRBV6-2/TRBV6-3,-,TGTGCCAGCAGTCCCCCCACAGGGAGAGCTAACTATGGCTACACCTTC,CASSPPTGRANYGYTF
TRBD1,TRBJ1-2,TRBV3-1/TRBV3-2,-,TGTGCCAGCAGCCTCCCCGGACAGGGAGGGGAGTACACCTTC,CASSLPGQGGEYTF
-,TRBJ2-7,TRBV24-1,once,TGTGCCACCAGTGGGGCAGGGGCCTACGAGCAGTACTTC,CATSGAGAYEQYF
TRBD2,TRBJ2-1,TRBV6-5,-,TGTGCCAGCGCCTCTGGGACTAATCCCTACAATGAGCAGTTCTTC,CASASGTNPYNEQFF
TRBD1,TRBJ2-2,TRBV14,once,TGTGCCAGCAGCCCTACAGGGGGCTTCACCGGGGAGCTGTTTTTT,CASSPTGGFTGELFF
TRBD1,TRBJ1-5,TRBV9,-,TGTGCCAGCAGCGTCGGGACAGTTAATCAGCCCCAGCATTTT,CASSVGTVNQPQHF
-,TRBJ2-5,TRBV5-4,-,TGTGCCAGCAGCTCCCCCCGTTTGGGAGAGGGAGAGACCCAGTACTTC,CASSSPRLGEGETQYF
-,TRBJ1-5,TRBV25-1,-,TGTGCCAGCAGGCAGGGGTATCAGCCCCAGCATTTT,CASRQGYQPQHF
TRBD2,TRBJ2-1,TRBV27,once,TGTGCCAGCAGTCTTGGGGGGACTAACAATGAGCAGTTCTTC,CASSLGGTNNEQFF
TRBD2,TRBJ2-7,TRBV4-1,once,TGCGCCAGCAGCCAAACTCTTAGCGGGACGGGCTACGAGCAGTACTTC,CASSQTLSGTGYEQYF
-,TRBJ1-1,TRBV10-1,once,TGCGCCACCAGCGCAGGGTCCCGGAACACTGAAGCTTTCTTT,CATSAGSRNTEAFF
TRBD2,TRBJ2-7,TRBV5-1,-,TGCGCCAGCACCAGACTAGCGGGAGGATCAGCGGCCGTCGAGCAGTACTTC,CASTRLAGGSAAVEQYF
-,TRBJ2-7,TRBV24-1,-,TGTGCCACCAGTGATTCCGGGAGCCTCTACGAGCAGTACTTC,CATSDSGSLYEQYF
-,TRBJ2-1,TRBV28,-,TGTGCCAGCAGTTTATCGGGGCTAGCGGACAGTAATGAGCAGTTCTTC,CASSLSGLADSNEQFF
TRBD2,TRBJ2-5,TRBV6-1,once,TGTGCCAGCAGTGAAAGCGGAGGCGTCGGGAGGGTCCGGGAGACCCAGTACTTC,CASSESGGVGRVRETQYF
TRBD1,TRBJ2-6,TRBV19,-,TGTGCCAGTAGTACGCCCTCGAGGGGACAGGCCCGACCCTATCCGTCTGGGGCCAACGTCCTGACTTTC,CASSTPSRGQARPYPSGANVLTF
-,TRBJ2-1,TRBV11-3,-,TGTGCCAGCAGCTTAGGGGCGCAATACAATGAGCAGTTCTTC,CASSLGAQYNEQFF
-,TRBJ1-2,TRBV19,-,TGTGCCAGTAAGCCGCCCGGAGGAGGGGAACGGGGCTACACCTTC,CASKPPGGGERGYTF
-,TRBJ2-7,TRBV28,-,TGTGCCAGCAGTAAGGCAGGGGAGAGGTACGAGCAGTACTTC,CASSKAGERYEQYF
TRBD1,TRBJ2-7,TRBV28,-,TGTGCCAGCAGTTTGCGGACAGGGTTTTACGAGCAGTACTTC,CASSLRTGFYEQYF
TRBD1,TRBJ2-7,TRBV19,-,TGTGCCAGTAGTGCCCGGACAGGGGTGGACGAGCAGTACTTC,CASSARTGVDEQYF
-,TRBJ1-1,TRBV9,-,TGTGCCAGCAGCCATACTGCCGAGGGTTCAATTACCACTGAAGCTTTCTTT,CASSHTAEGSITTEAFF
TRBD1,TRBJ2-5,TRBV4-2,few,TGTGCCAGCAGCCAAGACAGGGGGCAGACCCAGTACTTC,CASSQDRGQTQYF
-,TRBJ1-2,TRBV7-2,-,TGTGCCAGCAGTGAGCGGCCGGACTATGGCTACACCTTC,CASSERPDYGYTF
TRBD2,TRBJ2-5,TRBV11-2,-,TGTGCCAGCAGCTTAGCGGGAGGGGGGGAGACCCAGTACTTC,CASSLAGGGETQYF
TRBD2,TRBJ2-2,TRBV9,-,TGTGCCAGCAGCGCACTAGCGGGAGCCGGGGAGCTGTTTTTT,CASSALAGAGELFF
-,TRBJ2-7,TRBV6-5,-,TGTGCCAGCAGTTACTCAGGCGGGGCCCCCTACGAGCAGTACTTC,CASSYSGGAPYEQYF
TRBD2,TRBJ2-3,TRBV6-5,-,TGTGCCGGTATTTCAGCGGGGGGGGGTACGCAGTATTTT,CAGISAGGGTQYF
-,TRBJ1-4,TRBV6-1,-,TGTGCCAGCAGTGAAGAGGGGGCAACTAATGAAAAACTGTTTTTT,CASSEEGATNEKLFF
TRBD1,TRBJ2-3,TRBV20-1,few,TGCAGTGCTACCGACAGGGAAACGCAGTATTTT,CSATDRETQYF
TRBD1,TRBJ2-4,TRBV6-5,-,TGTGCCAGCCGGGACAGAGGCAAAAACATTCAGTACTTC,CASRDRGKNIQYF
-,TRBJ1-2,TRBV28,-,TGTGCCAGCATCGCCGGGTCCGCGGGCTACACCTTC,CASIAGSAGYTF
-,TRBJ2-1,TRBV11-2,once,TGTGCCAGCAGCTTAGATCAAGGGGGATACAATGAGCAGTTCTTC,CASSLDQGGYNEQFF
-,TRBJ2-3,TRBV15,once,TGTGCCACCAGCACCTCTAGAGGGGGAGCCACAGATACGCAGTATTTT,CATSTSRGGATDTQYF
-,TRBJ1-1,TRBV27,-,TGTGCCAGCTGGAGGGTGGGAAACACTGAAGCTTTCTTT,CASWRVGNTEAFF
TRBD1,TRBJ1-1,TRBV11-2,-,TGTGCCAGCAGCGTGACAGGGGGAGGGGGGAACACTGAAGCTTTCTTT,CASSVTGGGGNTEAFF
-,TRBJ1-1,TRBV5-1,-,TGCGCCAGCAGCTTGGGAGAGATGAACACTGAAGCTTTCTTT,CASSLGEMNTEAFF
-,TRBJ2-5,TRBV27,-,TGTGCCAGCAGTTCGGGGTTAGGTGAGACCCAGTACTTC,CASSSGLGETQYF
-,TRBJ2-1,TRBV5-4,-,TGTGCCAGCAGCTTGAAAACTGGAGGCAATGAGCAGTTCTTC,CASSLKTGGNEQFF
TRBD1,TRBJ2-6,TRBV24-1,-,TGTGCCACCTCCGGGACAGGGGTTGCTGGGGCCAACGTCCTGACTTTC,CATSGTGVAGANVLTF
-,TRBJ2-5,TRBV19,-,TGTGCCAGTAGTATGAATAGCGGTGGGGAGACCCAGTACTTC,CASSMNSGGETQYF
-,TRBJ2-2,TRBV5-4,-,TGTGCCAGCAGCTCTCCCAGGGGGGAGCTGTTTTTT,CASSSPRGELFF
-,TRBJ1-2,TRBV5-6,-,TGTGCCAGCAGCTTGGGGGCAGGTTATAACTATGGCTACACCTTC,CASSLGAGYNYGYTF